This T cell receptor (beta chain) came from a study of T cells expressing NK-cell markers. As for the study in general: Among eight sequenced donors, seven carried HCMV seropositivity while one was seronegative. Broader study findings: Six of the donors carried dominant NKG2C+ clonotypes that took up roughly 1.0-8% of their CD8+ T cells. In a few donors, dominant clonotypes made up about 25-65% of CD3+CD56-NKG2C+ cells.

What made the TCR beta cDNA was 5'RACE template switching with UMIs. TCRdb reanalyzed the 5' RACE reads and collapses them to one entry per CDR3 protein, without DNA. This sample contains a few hundred thousand distinct CDR3 sequences. There are 17 residues in the CDR3. Per the germline V gene, CDR1 is SGHTA and CDR2 is FQGNSA. As concerns this clonotype: Its matching antigen is unknown.

The TCR comes from a young man in good health. The material sequenced was blood T cells: a sorted CD56 or NKG2C T cell subset, CD4+ or CD8+ T cells, or bulk PBMC T cells (not recorded which). V and J are TRBV7-2 and TRBJ2-3; the TCRdb D gene call, TRBD2, has no DNA to confirm it. The CDR3 region is CASSLVASGSKADTQYF. Full variable domain (outside the CDR3, taken from reference TRBV7-2 and TRBJ2-3): GAGVSQSPSNKVTEKGKDVELRCDPISGHTALYWYRQSLGQGLEFLIYFQGNSAPDKSGLPSDRFSAERTGGSVSTLTIQRTQQEDSAVYLCASSLVASGSKADTQYFGPGTRLTVL.